The next 15 T cell receptor beta chains were all read from a single sample in a study of cytomegalovirus exposure and HLA in healthy donors (dated by TCRdb to between 2016 and 2019). Libraries were constructed by the immunoSEQ multiplex PCR assay. For the multiplex PCR, a mixture combining 60 forward primers for TCR Vbeta segments and 13 reverse primers for TCR Jbeta segments was used. The table comes from immuneACCESS by way of TCRdb, which keeps in-frame sequences with V and J called. Part of the clones is missing from these tables; in studies checked, under half for an unresolved V gene and the rest for unknown reasons. Recorded for this sample are more than 150,000 clones; around 83% of them occurred a single time. More than 2% of the sample rests with the top ten. The sequencing input was PBMCs. The receptors were sampled from a woman aged 18-29 years in good health and CMV-seronegative.

The chain uses TRBV28 and TRBJ2-5, with a weak D call TRBD1 (6 bases). The J call may be incorrect, as the DNA end agrees better with TRBJ2-7. CDR1 MDHEN and CDR2 SYDVKM come from the germline V gene. This CDR3 is built from 13 residues. The CDR3 spells CASSPDSGYEQYF. The CDR3 nucleotides are TGTGCCAGCAGTCCGGACAGCGGCTACGAGCAGTACTTC.

The V call is TRBV15, the J call TRBJ2-1; 7 bases agree with TRBD2. V gave up 1 base and J gave up 5 bases; unmatched junction bases: 8. The CDR3 loop spans 16 amino acids. CDR1 and CDR2 from the germline V gene are LNHNV and YYDKDF (reference sequence). Here the CDR3 DNA reads TGTGCCACCAGCAGAGGTTTACGGGAGGTAAACAATGAGCAGTTCTTC. It encodes CATSRGLREVNNEQFF.

This chain links TRBV11-2 with TRBJ2-3, with 12 bases fitting TRBD2. CDR3 length equals 16 residues. With V trimmed by 1 base and J by 6 bases, 5 bases remained unmatched. CDR1 is SGHAT and CDR2 is FQNNGV in the germline V gene. For the CDR3, the DNA is TGTGCCAGCAGCTTAGGGCTAGCGGGAGGGCCGGATACGCAGTATTTT. Its translation: CASSLGLAGGPDTQYF.

J is TRBJ2-2 and V is TRBV18; D unclear. Trimming removed 4 bases from V and 2 bases from J, with 5 bases in between. CDR1 KGHSH and CDR2 LQKENI come from the germline V gene. This CDR3 region has 13 residues. CDR3 sequence: CASSLQNTGELFF. CDR3 bases: TGTGCCAGCTCACTCCAAAACACCGGGGAGCTGTTTTTT.

The chain links TRBV9 to TRBJ1-2; D perhaps matches TRBD1 (5 bases). Trimming shortened V by 3 bases and J by 2 bases, and 14 bases separated the two germline ends. Germline CDR1 is SGDLS and CDR2 is YYNGEE. The CDR3 is 15 residues long. This chain's CDR3 is CASSARDSGNYGYTF. In nucleotides, the CDR3 is TGTGCCAGCAGCGCCCGCGACAGTGGAAACTATGGCTACACCTTC.

The genes are TRBV28 and TRBJ2-6; a weak D match, TRBD2 (7 bases). Trimming pared 8 bases from V and 0 bases from J, leaving 20 bases between. The V gene's germline CDR1 is MDHEN and CDR2 SYDVKM. The CDR3 runs 18 residues. CDR3 DNA: TGTGCCAGCGGTCATGGGGGGGCAACGAGCTCTGGGGCCAACGTCCTGACTTTC. Its protein product is CASGHGGATSSGANVLTF.

CDR3 DNA sequence: TGTGCCAGCACCGCAGACAGGGGGGGATATGGCTACACCTTC. Translating gives CASTADRGGYGYTF. This chain connects TRBV6-1 to TRBJ1-2, with 9 positions matching TRBD1. Germline assignment: CDR1 MNHNS and CDR2 SASEGT. This CDR3 has 14 residues. With 7 bases clipped from V and 5 bases from J, the junction kept 8 bases outside the gene matches.

This rearrangement joins TRBV5-1 to TRBJ1-1, with 7 bases that match TRBD1. Germline V gives CDR1 SGHRS, CDR2 YFSETQ. The V segment lost 3 bases and the J segment 3 bases; nucleotides outside the gene matches: 5. The CDR3 sequence is 14 residues long. The CDR3 DNA is TGCGCCAGCAGCTCGGGACAGCCGGACACTGAAGCTTTCTTT. Its translation: CASSSGQPDTEAFF.

This clone appeared a few times. V gene TRBV5-6 combines with J gene TRBJ2-2, with D tentatively TRBD1 (5 bases). The CDR3 has 14 residues. Trimming pared 1 base from V and 5 bases from J, leaving 9 bases between. Germline-derived CDR1 and CDR2 are SGHDT and YYEEEE. The CDR3 bases are TGTGCCAGCAGCTTGATTCAGGGTACCGGGGAGCTGTTTTTT. Its translation: CASSLIQGTGELFF. The full variable domain, completed using reference TRBV5-6 and TRBJ2-2, is DAGVTQSPTHLIKTRGQQVTLRCSPKSGHDTVSWYQQALGQGPQFIFQYYEEEERQRGNFPDRFSGHQFPNYSSELNVNALLLGDSALYLCASSLIQGTGELFFGEGSRLTVL.

In the case of this clone: At the DNA level, this CDR3 is encoded by other sequences in the same sample as well. This chain joins TRBV5-1 and TRBJ1-4; D ambiguous. CDR1 and CDR2 (germline): SGHRS, YFSETQ. Trimming shortened V by 0 bases and J by 1 base, and 4 bases separated the two germline ends. The CDR3 totals 14 residues. CDR3 DNA sequence: TGCGCCAGCAGCTTGGGGAGAACTAATGAAAAACTGTTTTTT. Its translation is CASSLGRTNEKLFF.

The V call is TRBV6-1, the J call TRBJ1-2, with D perhaps TRBD1 (5 bases). Trimming cost V 5 bases and J 7 bases, with 20 bases left between them. This CDR3 region has 15 residues. The germline V gene encodes CDR1 MNHNS and CDR2 SASEGT. The CDR3 here is CASSLTALGRGGYTF. The CDR3 DNA reads TGTGCCAGCAGTTTGACTGCTCTGGGAAGGGGTGGCTACACCTTC.

This clone was found a few times. This chain links TRBV5-1 with TRBJ2-3, with D tentatively TRBD1 (6 bases). The CDR3 is 13 residues long. The ends were cut back, 2 bases at V and 4 bases at J, with 8 bases in the middle. Germline V gene data show CDR1 as SGHRS and CDR2 as YFSETQ. The DNA of the CDR3 is TGCGCCAGCAGCTTCGGACAGTCAGATACGCAGTATTTT. This gives the protein CASSFGQSDTQYF.

This clone has only a few counts. This CDR3 reads CASSFGVKAFF. In DNA, the CDR3 is TGCGCCAGCAGCTTTGGAGTGAAAGCTTTCTTT. The rearrangement links TRBV4-1 to TRBJ1-1, with D unclear. The germline V and J ends were trimmed by 5 bases and 9 bases, with 10 bases remaining between them. The CDR3 runs 11 residues. Per the germline V gene, CDR1 is MGHRA and CDR2 is YSYEKL.

The chain couples TRBV2 to TRBJ2-7, with D possibly being TRBD2 (5 bases). This CDR3 is built from 13 residues. Per germline, CDR1 SNHLY and CDR2 FYNNEI. Trimming took off 2 bases at V and 3 bases at J, with 8 bases between the two ends. CDR3: CASSEKLGYEQYF. The CDR3, as DNA: TGTGCCAGCAGTGAAAAACTAGGCTACGAGCAGTACTTC.

This chain links TRBV14 with TRBJ2-7; D is undetermined. The CDR3 length is 13 residues. The germline V gene has CDR1 SGHDN and CDR2 FVKESK. Trimming cost V 2 bases and J 3 bases, with 8 bases left between them. CDR3 sequence reads: CASSQLTGYEQYF. Here the CDR3 DNA reads TGTGCCAGCAGCCAATTGACGGGCTACGAGCAGTACTTC.